This T cell receptor beta chain is from a study of blood T cell repertoires in COVID-19. As for the study in general: The samples span acute and convalescent COVID-19 from the United States, Italy and Spain. Sources were T cells, B-cell-depleted T cells, or PBMCs; the material itself was cDNA or gDNA.

This clone was counted a single time. Sequenced by immunoSEQ multiplex PCR; TCRdb stores in-frame clones only, minus some. The sample consists of about 300,000 clones, approximately 88% of them appearing once. CDR3 length equals 13 residues. V dropped 7 bases and J dropped 5 bases, with 14 bases sitting between them. In Seattle, patients joined the study during active infection and were tracked longitudinally. The material sequenced was peripheral blood. This TCR derives from a woman aged 30 to 39 with COVID-19, enrolled during active disease. This chain links TRBV12-3 or TRBV12-4 with TRBJ1-2; D might be TRBD1 (5 bases). CDR3: CASKNLQEYGYTF. The CDR3 region has the DNA TGTGCCAGCAAGAATTTACAGGAATATGGCTACACCTTC.